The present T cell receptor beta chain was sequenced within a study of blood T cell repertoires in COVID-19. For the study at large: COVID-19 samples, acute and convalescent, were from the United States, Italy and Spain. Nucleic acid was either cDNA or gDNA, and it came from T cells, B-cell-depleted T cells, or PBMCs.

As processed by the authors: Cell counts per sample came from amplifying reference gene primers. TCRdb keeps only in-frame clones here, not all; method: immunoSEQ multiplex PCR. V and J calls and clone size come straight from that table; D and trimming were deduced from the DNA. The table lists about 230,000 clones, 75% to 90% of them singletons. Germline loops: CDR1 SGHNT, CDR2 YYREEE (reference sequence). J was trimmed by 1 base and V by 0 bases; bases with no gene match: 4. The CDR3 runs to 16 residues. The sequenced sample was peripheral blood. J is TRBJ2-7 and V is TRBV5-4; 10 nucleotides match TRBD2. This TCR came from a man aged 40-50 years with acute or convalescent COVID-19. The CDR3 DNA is TGTGCCAGCAGCTTGGGGCTAGCGGGGGAATCCTACGAGCAGTACTTC. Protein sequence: CASSLGLAGESYEQYF.